These 21 T cell receptor beta chains share one sample of origin, sequenced in a study of T cell responses to AZD1222 COVID-19 vaccine. Sequencing was performed with immunoSEQ multiplex PCR; in TCRdb, only in-frame clones are kept and a portion is missing. In the table there are about 110,000 clones, about 88% of which are singletons. The sample here was peripheral blood, taken on day 0 of AZD1222 vaccination. Every receptor here comes from an adult in good health.

This chain links TRBV11-2 with TRBJ2-3; 8 bases agree with TRBD2. CDR1 SGHAT and CDR2 FQNNGV come from the germline V gene. CDR3 length: 15 residues. V was clipped by 5 bases and J by 6 bases; unmatched bases: 10. The CDR3 DNA follows: TGTGCCAGCAGCCTTGGAAGCGGGGGAGGGGATACGCAGTATTTT. This sequence encodes CASSLGSGGGDTQYF.

V and J are TRBV29-1 and TRBJ2-2; 9 bases map to TRBD1. The CDR3 extends over 14 amino acids. The V segment lost 6 bases and the J segment 3 bases; nucleotides outside the gene matches: 5. The germline V gene has CDR1 SQVTM and CDR2 ANQGSEA. The chain's CDR3 is CSVGRTGDTGELFF. CDR3 coding DNA: TGCAGCGTGGGTCGGACAGGGGACACCGGGGAGCTGTTTTTT.

The chain joins TRBV19 to TRBJ1-1; possibly TRBD1 for D (5 bases). CDR3 size: 14 residues. V shed 4 bases and J shed 6 bases, with 15 bases lying between them. In germline, CDR1 is LNHDA, CDR2 SQIVND (reference sequence). In nucleotides, the CDR3 is TGTGCCAGTAGTACCGGGGCCCTGAAGGCTGAAGCTTTCTTT. It specifies CASSTGALKAEAFF.

The chain carries TRBV6-5 and TRBJ2-3; D is perhaps TRBD1 (6 bases). The germline V gene has CDR1 MNHEY and CDR2 SVGAGI. Trimming removed 0 bases at V and 0 bases at J, with 7 bases between. The CDR3 totals 15 residues. The CDR3 DNA reads as TGTGCCAGCAGTTACTCTGGGGGCAGCACAGATACGCAGTATTTT. Translating gives CASSYSGGSTDTQYF.

The chain carries TRBV30 and TRBJ1-2, with 7 bases aligning to TRBD1. This CDR3 comprises 14 residues. Per the germline V gene, CDR1 is GTSNPN and CDR2 is SVGIG (reference sequence). V was pared by 3 bases and J by 2 bases, with 6 bases of the junction left unmatched. CDR3 protein: CAWRTGTANYGYTF. The DNA for the CDR3 is TGTGCCTGGAGGACCGGGACAGCGAACTATGGCTACACCTTC.

The chain uses TRBV29-1 and TRBJ1-2, with D perhaps TRBD1 (5 bases). Germline-derived CDR1 and CDR2 are SQVTM and ANQGSEA. V was trimmed by 0 bases and J by 5 bases, leaving 16 bases between them. The CDR3 consists of 15 residues. The CDR3 DNA follows: TGCAGCGTTGAAGATCGAGCGGGGCTTGGGTATGGCTACACCTTC. The encoded protein is CSVEDRAGLGYGYTF.

The sample holds a few counts of this clone. The chain uses TRBV6-5 and TRBJ2-1, with 11 bases identical to TRBD2. V shed 2 bases, J shed 3 bases, and the junction held 3 bases outside the gene matches. CDR1 MNHEY and CDR2 SVGAGI come from the germline V gene. The CDR3 sequence is 16 residues long. CDR3 amino acids: CASSYPGTSGYNEQFF. Written as DNA, the CDR3 is TGTGCCAGCAGTTACCCTGGGACTAGCGGCTACAATGAGCAGTTCTTC.

The chain joins TRBV5-1 to TRBJ1-1; 7 positions match TRBD1. V shed 3 bases and J 7 bases; nucleotides not matched to a gene: 6. The germline gives CDR1 SGHRS, CDR2 YFSETQ. The CDR3 has 13 amino acids. CDR3 protein: CASSYGTEGEAFF. In nucleotides, the CDR3 is TGCGCCAGCAGCTACGGGACAGAAGGTGAAGCTTTCTTT.

This chain connects TRBV30 to TRBJ1-2; D possibly corresponds to TRBD1 (6 bases). Germline V gene sequence: CDR1 GTSNPN, CDR2 SVGIG (reference sequence). The CDR3 is 14 amino acids. Trimming removed 2 bases from V and 8 bases from J, with 18 bases in between. The CDR3 loop is CAWSQLQGKGGYTF. Here the CDR3 DNA reads TGTGCCTGGAGTCAGCTTCAGGGGAAAGGGGGCTACACCTTC.

The rearrangement links TRBV3-1 (or the pseudogene TRBV3-2) to TRBJ1-1; possibly TRBD1 for D (5 bases). This CDR3 contains 13 residues. V was pared by 6 bases and J by 0 bases, with 8 bases between. The germline V gene has CDR1 LGHDT and CDR2 YNNKEL (reference sequence). CDR3 bases: TGTGCCAGCAGGCAGGGTATGAACACTGAAGCTTTCTTT. The encoded protein is CASRQGMNTEAFF.

The CDR3 DNA sequence: TGTGCCATCAGTGATAATTCGGGCATTCAGTACTTC. Its translation: CAISDNSGIQYF. The chain couples TRBV10-3 to TRBJ2-4; D is undetermined. V gave up 3 bases and J gave up 9 bases, with 9 bases separating them. Germline assignment: CDR1 ENHRY and CDR2 SYGVKD. The CDR3 spans 12 residues.

This chain uses TRBV5-1 with TRBJ1-1; unclear D gene. V was pared by 0 bases and J by 1 base, with 13 bases between. The CDR3 totals 16 residues. The germline CDR1 and CDR2 sequences are SGHRS and YFSETQ. CDR3 region: CASSLGPLGKNTEAFF. The CDR3 region has the DNA TGCGCCAGCAGCTTGGGCCCCCTTGGGAAGAACACTGAAGCTTTCTTT.

This clone has a single count. The chain employs TRBV27 and TRBJ1-4, with 7 bases that match TRBD1. The CDR3 sequence is 14 residues long. V was pared by 4 bases and J by 9 bases, with 8 bases of the junction left unmatched. Germline V gene sequence: CDR1 MNHEY, CDR2 SMNVEV (reference sequence). The DNA of the CDR3 is TGTGCCAGCAGTTCCCCGGCGACAGGGCAAAAACTGTTTTTT. Residues: CASSSPATGQKLFF.

This chain joins TRBV11-3 and TRBJ2-1; 7 bases are a match to TRBD1. V was clipped by 2 bases and J by 2 bases; unmatched bases: 12. Germline CDR1 SGHNT, CDR2 YENEEA. The CDR3 loop spans 18 amino acids. The CDR3 coding sequence is TGTGCCAGCAGCTTACATACCAATAGACAGGGCGCCTACAATGAGCAGTTCTTC. It specifies CASSLHTNRQGAYNEQFF.

V is TRBV12-3 or TRBV12-4 and J is TRBJ2-3; D is ambiguous. The CDR3 consists of 13 residues. V gave up 1 base and J gave up 3 bases, with 5 bases separating them. The CDR3 sequence is CASSLGRTDTQYF. The CDR3 DNA reads as TGTGCCAGCAGTTTAGGGAGAACAGATACGCAGTATTTT.

The sample holds a few counts of this clone. The V gene is TRBV28, the J gene TRBJ1-1, with D maybe TRBD1 (5 bases). V lost 2 bases and J 1 base, leaving 5 bases between the germline ends. The CDR3 covers 13 residues. Germline CDR1 and CDR2: MDHEN and SYDVKM. CDR3 residues: CASSLQGNTEAFF. CDR3 DNA: TGTGCCAGCAGTTTACAGGGGAACACTGAAGCTTTCTTT.

This chain connects TRBV30 to TRBJ1-2, with D possibly matching TRBD1 (6 bases). This CDR3 has 15 residues. V was pared by 1 base and J by 0 bases, with 12 bases between. Germline loops: CDR1 GTSNPN, CDR2 SVGIG (reference sequence). DNA of the CDR3: TGTGCCTGGAGTGCGGGGGGCTCGGCTAACTATGGCTACACCTTC. Translated, it gives CAWSAGGSANYGYTF.

The V gene is TRBV9, the J gene TRBJ2-1, with TRBD1 matching 11 bases. CDR3 length: 18 amino acids. Germline assignment: CDR1 SGDLS and CDR2 YYNGEE. V lost 4 bases, J lost 7 bases, and 16 bases stayed unmatched. CDR3 region: CASSSRRIGTGGGNEQFF. For the CDR3, the DNA is TGTGCCAGCAGCTCTAGACGGATCGGGACAGGGGGAGGGAATGAGCAGTTCTTC.

This clone was detected only once. The gene calls are TRBV6-5 and TRBJ1-3; D is unresolved. Trimming took off 2 bases at V and 3 bases at J, with 11 bases between the two ends. Germline assignment: CDR1 MNHEY and CDR2 SVGAGI. This CDR3 has 15 residues. As DNA, the CDR3 is TGTGCCAGCAGTTACGGAGGGCGAGTTGGAAACACCATATATTTT. Translated, it gives CASSYGGRVGNTIYF.

The chain links TRBV30 to TRBJ2-7; TRBD1 is a possible D gene (5 bases). The CDR3 contains 17 residues. Germline CDR1 GTSNPN, CDR2 SVGIG (reference sequence). V dropped 4 bases and J dropped 2 bases, with 24 bases sitting between them. As DNA, the CDR3 is TGTGCCTGGAACCCCGTCAGGGCGAGACCTTATGCCTACGAGCAGTACTTC. As protein: CAWNPVRARPYAYEQYF.

This chain uses TRBV2 with TRBJ1-2, with a weak D call TRBD1 (5 bases). V lost 7 bases and J lost 2, with 14 bases in between. The CDR3 loop spans 14 amino acids. Germline CDR1 SNHLY, CDR2 FYNNEI. This CDR3 reads CASTNSRGNYGYTF. CDR3 nucleotide sequence: TGTGCCAGCACTAACTCGAGGGGCAACTATGGCTACACCTTC.